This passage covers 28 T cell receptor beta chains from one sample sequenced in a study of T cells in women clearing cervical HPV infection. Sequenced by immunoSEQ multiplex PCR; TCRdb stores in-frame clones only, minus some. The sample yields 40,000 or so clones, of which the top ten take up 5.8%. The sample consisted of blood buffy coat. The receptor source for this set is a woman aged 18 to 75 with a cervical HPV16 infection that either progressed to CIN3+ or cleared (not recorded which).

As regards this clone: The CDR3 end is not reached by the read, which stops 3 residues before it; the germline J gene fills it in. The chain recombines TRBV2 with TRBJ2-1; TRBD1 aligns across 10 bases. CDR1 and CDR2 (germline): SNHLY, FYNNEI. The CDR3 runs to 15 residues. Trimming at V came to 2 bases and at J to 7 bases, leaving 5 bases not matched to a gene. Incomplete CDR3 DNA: TGTGCCAGCAGTGAATTTTGGGACAGGGGAAATGAG. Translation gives CASSEFWDRGNE. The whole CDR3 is CASSEFWDRGNEQFF.

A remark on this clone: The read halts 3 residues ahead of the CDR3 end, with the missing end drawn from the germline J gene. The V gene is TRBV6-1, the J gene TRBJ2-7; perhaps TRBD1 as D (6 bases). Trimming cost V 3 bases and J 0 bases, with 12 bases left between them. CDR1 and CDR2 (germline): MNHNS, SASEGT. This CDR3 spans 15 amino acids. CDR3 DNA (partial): TGTGCCAGCAGTGAGTTCACAGGGTCCTCCTACGAG. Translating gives CASSEFTGSSYE. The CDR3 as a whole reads CASSEFTGSSYEQYF.

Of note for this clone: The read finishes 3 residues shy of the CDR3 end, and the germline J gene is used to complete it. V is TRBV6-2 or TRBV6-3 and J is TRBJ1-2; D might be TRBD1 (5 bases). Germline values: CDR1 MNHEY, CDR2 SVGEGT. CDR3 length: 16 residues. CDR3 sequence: CASSYQPGLVYNDYTF. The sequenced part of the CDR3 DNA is TGTGCCAGCAGTTACCAACCGGGACTGGTCTACAATGAC.

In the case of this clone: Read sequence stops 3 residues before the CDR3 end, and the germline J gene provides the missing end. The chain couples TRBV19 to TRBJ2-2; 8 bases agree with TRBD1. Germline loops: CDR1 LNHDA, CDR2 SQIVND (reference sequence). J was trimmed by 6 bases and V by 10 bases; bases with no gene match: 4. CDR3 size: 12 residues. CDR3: CATIRGPGELFF. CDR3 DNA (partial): TGTGCCACGATCAGGGGGCCCGGGGAG.

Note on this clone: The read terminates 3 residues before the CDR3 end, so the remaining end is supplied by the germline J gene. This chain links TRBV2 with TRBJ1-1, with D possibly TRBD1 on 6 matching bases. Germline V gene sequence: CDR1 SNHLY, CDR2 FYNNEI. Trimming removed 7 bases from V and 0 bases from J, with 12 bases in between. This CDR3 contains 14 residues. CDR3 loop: CASNKDRLNTEAFF. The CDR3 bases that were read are TGTGCCAGCAACAAAGACAGGCTGAACACTGAA.

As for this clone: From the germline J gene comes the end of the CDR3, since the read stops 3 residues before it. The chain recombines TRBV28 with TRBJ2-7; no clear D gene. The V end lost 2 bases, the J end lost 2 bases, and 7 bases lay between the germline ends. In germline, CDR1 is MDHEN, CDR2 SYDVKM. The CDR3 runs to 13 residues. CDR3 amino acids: CASSLTTAYEQYF. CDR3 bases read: TGTGCCAGCAGTTTAACTACGGCCTACGAG.

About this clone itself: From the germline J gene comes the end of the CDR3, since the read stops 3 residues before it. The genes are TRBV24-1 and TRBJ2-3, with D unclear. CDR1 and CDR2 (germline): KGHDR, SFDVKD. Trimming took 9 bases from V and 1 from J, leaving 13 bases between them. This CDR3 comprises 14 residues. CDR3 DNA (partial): TGTGCCACCTCCCCGTCTGCGGGCACAGATACG. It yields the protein CATSPSAGTDT. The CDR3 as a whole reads CATSPSAGTDTQYF.

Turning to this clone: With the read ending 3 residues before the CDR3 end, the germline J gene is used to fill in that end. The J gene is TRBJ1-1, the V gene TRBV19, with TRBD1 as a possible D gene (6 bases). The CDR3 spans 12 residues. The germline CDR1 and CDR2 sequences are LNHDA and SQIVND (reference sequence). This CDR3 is CASSPGGPGAFF. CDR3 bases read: TGTGCCAGTAGCCCGGGGGGCCCTGGG.

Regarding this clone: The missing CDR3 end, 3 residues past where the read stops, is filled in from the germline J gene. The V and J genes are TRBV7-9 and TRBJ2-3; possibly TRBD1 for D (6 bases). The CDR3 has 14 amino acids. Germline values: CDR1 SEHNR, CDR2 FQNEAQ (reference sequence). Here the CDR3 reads CASSPRDIEETQYF. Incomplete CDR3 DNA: TGTGCCAGCAGCCCAAGGGACATAGAAGAGACG.

The CDR3 is CASSPPGKGVPGAQYF. Incomplete CDR3 DNA: TGTGCCAGCTCACCACCGGGAAAGGGCGTCCCCGGGGCG. This chain uses TRBV18 with TRBJ2-3; weak D call: TRBD2 (5 bases). The read halts 3 residues ahead of the CDR3 end, with the missing end drawn from the germline J gene. CDR1 is KGHSH and CDR2 is LQKENI in the germline V gene. The CDR3 spans 16 residues.

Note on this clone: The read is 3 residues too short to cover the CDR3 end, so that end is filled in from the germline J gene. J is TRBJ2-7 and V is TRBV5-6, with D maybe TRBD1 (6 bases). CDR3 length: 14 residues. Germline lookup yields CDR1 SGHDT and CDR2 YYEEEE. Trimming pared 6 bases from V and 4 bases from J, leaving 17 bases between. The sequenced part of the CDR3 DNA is TGTGCCAGCACAGCCGATTCGACAGGTTACGAG. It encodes CASTADSTGYE. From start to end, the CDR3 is CASTADSTGYEQYF. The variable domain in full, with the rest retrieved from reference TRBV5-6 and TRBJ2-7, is DAGVTQSPTHLIKTRGQQVTLRCSPKSGHDTVSWYQQALGQGPQFIFQYYEEEERQRGNFPDRFSGHQFPNYSSELNVNALLLGDSALYLCASTADSTGYEQYFGPGTRLTVT.

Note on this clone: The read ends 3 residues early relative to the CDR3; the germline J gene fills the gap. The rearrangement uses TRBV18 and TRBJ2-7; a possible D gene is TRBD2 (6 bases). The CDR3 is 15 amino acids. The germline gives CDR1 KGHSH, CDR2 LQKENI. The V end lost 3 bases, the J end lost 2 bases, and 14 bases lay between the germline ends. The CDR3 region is CASSPSGTETYEQYF. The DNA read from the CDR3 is TGTGCCAGCTCACCCTCCGGGACTGAAACCTACGAG.

Partial CDR3 DNA: TGTGCCAGCAGCCCACAGGGTCTGATATATCAGCCC. Translation gives CASSPQGLIYQP. The whole CDR3 protein reads CASSPQGLIYQPQHF. V gene TRBV7-2 combines with J gene TRBJ1-5, with D possibly TRBD1 on 6 matching bases. The read comes to an end 3 residues before the CDR3 does, leaving the germline J gene to fill in the end. The CDR3 is 15 amino acids. From germline, CDR1 is SGHTA and CDR2 FQGNSA. V was clipped by 5 bases and J by 5 bases, with 16 bases between them.

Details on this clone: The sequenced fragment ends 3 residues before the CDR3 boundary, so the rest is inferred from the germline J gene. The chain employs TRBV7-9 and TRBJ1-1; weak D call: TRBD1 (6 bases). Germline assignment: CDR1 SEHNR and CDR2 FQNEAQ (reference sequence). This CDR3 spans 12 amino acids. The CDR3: CASSFEGGSAFF. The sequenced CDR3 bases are TGTGCCAGCAGCTTTGAGGGGGGGTCG.

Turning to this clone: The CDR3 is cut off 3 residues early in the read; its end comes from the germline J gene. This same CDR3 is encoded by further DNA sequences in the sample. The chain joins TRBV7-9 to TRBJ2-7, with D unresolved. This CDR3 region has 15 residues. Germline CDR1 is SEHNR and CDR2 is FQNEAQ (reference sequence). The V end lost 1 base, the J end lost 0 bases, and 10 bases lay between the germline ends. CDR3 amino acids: CASSLGQVLSYEQYF. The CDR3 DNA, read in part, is TGTGCCAGCAGCTTAGGCCAGGTTCTCTCCTACGAG.

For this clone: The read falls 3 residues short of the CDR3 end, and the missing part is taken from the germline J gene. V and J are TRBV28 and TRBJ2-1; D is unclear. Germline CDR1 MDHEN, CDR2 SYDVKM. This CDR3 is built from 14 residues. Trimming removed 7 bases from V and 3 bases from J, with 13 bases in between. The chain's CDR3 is CASKARGIYNEQFF. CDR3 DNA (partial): TGTGCCAGCAAGGCTAGAGGAATCTACAATGAG.

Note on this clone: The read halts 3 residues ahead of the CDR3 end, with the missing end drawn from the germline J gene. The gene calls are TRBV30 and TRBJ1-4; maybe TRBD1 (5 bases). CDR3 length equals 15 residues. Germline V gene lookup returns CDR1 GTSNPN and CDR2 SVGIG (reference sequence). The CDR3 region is CAWTQVGAGANVLFF. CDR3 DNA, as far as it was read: TGTGCCTGGACCCAGGTAGGGGCTGGGGCCAACGTA.

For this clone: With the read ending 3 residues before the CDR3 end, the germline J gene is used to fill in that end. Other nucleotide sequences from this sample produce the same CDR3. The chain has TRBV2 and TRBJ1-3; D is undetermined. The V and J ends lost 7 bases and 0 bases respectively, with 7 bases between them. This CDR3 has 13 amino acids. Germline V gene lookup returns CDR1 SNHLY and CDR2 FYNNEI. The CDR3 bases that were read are TGTGCCAGCACGCGGGTCTCTGGAAACACC. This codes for CASTRVSGNT. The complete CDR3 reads CASTRVSGNTIYF.

CDR3 region: CSARSRHHYGYTF. The DNA read from the CDR3 is TGCAGTGCTAGGTCCCGACACCACTATGGC. J is TRBJ1-2 and V is TRBV20-1; D unclear. The read falls 3 residues short of the CDR3 end, and the missing part is taken from the germline J gene. V was clipped by 3 bases and J by 3 bases, with 11 bases between them. CDR1 DFQATT and CDR2 SNEGSKA come from the germline V gene (reference sequence). CDR3 length: 13 residues.

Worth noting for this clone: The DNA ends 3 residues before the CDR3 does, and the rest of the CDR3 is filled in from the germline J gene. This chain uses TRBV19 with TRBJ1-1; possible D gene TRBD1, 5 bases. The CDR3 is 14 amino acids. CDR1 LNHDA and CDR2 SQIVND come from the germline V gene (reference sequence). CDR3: CASSKGSSGRSAFF. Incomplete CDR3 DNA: TGTGCCAGTAGTAAGGGGAGTAGCGGGAGGAGT.

The CDR3 sequence is CASSSRTGSYDYTF. The DNA read from the CDR3 is TGTGCCAGTAGCTCCCGGACTGGCTCCTACGAC. The chain carries TRBV19 and TRBJ1-2; D unclear. The read stops 3 residues short of the end of the CDR3; the missing end is completed from the germline J gene. CDR1 is LNHDA and CDR2 is SQIVND in the germline V gene (reference sequence). This CDR3 has 14 amino acids.

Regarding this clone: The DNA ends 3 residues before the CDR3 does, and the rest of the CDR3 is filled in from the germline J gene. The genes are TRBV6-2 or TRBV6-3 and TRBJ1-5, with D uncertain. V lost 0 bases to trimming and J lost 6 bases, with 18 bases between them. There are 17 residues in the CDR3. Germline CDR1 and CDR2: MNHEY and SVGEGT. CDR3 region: CASSYSSYLIKGQPQHF. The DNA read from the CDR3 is TGTGCCAGCAGTTACTCCTCCTACTTAATCAAGGGTCAGCCC.

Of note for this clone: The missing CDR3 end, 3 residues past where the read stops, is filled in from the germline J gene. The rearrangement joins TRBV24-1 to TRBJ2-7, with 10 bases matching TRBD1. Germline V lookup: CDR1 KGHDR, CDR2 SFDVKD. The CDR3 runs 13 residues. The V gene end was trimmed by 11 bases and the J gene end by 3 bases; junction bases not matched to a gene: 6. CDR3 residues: CAIGQGVGYEQYF. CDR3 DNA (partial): TGTGCCATTGGACAGGGGGTTGGCTACGAG.

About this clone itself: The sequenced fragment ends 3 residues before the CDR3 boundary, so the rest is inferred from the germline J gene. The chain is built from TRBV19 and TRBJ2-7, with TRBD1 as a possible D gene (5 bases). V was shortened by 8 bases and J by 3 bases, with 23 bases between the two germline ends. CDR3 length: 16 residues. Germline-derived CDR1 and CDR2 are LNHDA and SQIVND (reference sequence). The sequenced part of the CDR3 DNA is TGTGCCAGTTACGACAGCGCCGGTCGCCCCGACTACGAG. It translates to CASYDSAGRPDYE. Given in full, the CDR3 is CASYDSAGRPDYEQYF.

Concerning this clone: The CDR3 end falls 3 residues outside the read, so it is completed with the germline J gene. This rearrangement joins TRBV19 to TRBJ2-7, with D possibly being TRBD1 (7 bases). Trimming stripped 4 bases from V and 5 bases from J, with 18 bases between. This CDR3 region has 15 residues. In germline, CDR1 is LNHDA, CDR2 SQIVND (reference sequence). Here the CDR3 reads CASSTRQGGLDEQYF. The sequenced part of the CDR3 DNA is TGTGCCAGTAGTACGAGACAGGGAGGTTTGGACGAG.

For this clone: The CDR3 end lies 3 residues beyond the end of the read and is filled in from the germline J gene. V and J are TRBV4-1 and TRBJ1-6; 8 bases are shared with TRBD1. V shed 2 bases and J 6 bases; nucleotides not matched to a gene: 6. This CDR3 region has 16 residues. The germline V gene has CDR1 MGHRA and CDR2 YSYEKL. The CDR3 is CASSQIQQGGNSPLHF. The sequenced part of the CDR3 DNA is TGCGCCAGCAGCCAAATCCAACAGGGGGGTAATTCACCC.

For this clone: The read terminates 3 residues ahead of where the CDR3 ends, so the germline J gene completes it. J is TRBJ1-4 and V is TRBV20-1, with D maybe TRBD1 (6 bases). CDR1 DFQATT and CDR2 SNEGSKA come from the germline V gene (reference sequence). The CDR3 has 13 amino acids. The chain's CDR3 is CSAIRGDNSPLFF. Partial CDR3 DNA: TGCAGTGCTATCAGGGGAGATAATTCACCA.

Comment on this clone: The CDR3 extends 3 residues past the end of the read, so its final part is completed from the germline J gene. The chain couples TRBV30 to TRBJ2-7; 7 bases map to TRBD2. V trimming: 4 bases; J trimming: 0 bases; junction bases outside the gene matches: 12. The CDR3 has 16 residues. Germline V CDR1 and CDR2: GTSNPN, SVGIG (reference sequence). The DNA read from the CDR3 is TGTGCCTGGACCACCCCCCATAGCGGGTTCTCCTACGAG. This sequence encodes CAWTTPHSGFSYE. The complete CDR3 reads CAWTTPHSGFSYEQYF.